The 22 T cell receptor beta chains below all came from one sample that was sequenced in a study of shared clonotypes between healthy human individuals. Only in-frame clones appear in the TCRdb table, and some are missing; sequencing was by immunoSEQ multiplex PCR. The sample yields 400,000 to 500,000 clones, 79% seen once. Sample: PBMCs. Source of these receptors: a woman in her thirties or forties in good health. Some clones in this sample may be carry-over from other donors' samples.

The chain combines TRBV5-6 with TRBJ1-2, with 7 bases identical to TRBD1. The junction had 9 bases not matched to a gene; V was cut back by 4 bases and J by 3 bases. This CDR3 is 15 amino acids long. Germline V gene data show CDR1 as SGHDT and CDR2 as YYEEEE. The CDR3 region has the DNA TGTGCCAGCAGCCCGCCCCTTCAGGGGGACTATGGCTACACCTTC. Translated: CASSPPLQGDYGYTF.

This chain connects TRBV5-1 to TRBJ2-5; the match to TRBD2 covers 12 bases. The CDR3 consists of 14 residues. With V trimmed by 4 bases and J by 5 bases, 3 bases remained unmatched. CDR1 is SGHRS, CDR2 YFSETQ, per germline. The CDR3 protein is CASSRTSGTETQYF. Written as DNA, the CDR3 is TGCGCCAGCAGCCGGACTAGCGGGACGGAGACCCAGTACTTC.

This clone was observed a few times. V gene TRBV11-2 combines with J gene TRBJ2-1, with 9 nucleotides matching TRBD2. Germline loops: CDR1 SGHAT, CDR2 FQNNGV. Trimming took 2 bases from V and 4 from J; bases not matched to a gene: 3. The CDR3 covers 15 residues. In DNA, the CDR3 is TGTGCCAGCAGCTTATCTAGCGGGGTTTACAATGAGCAGTTCTTC. Protein sequence: CASSLSSGVYNEQFF.

The chain carries TRBV7-6 and TRBJ1-1; no clear D. CDR3 size: 13 residues. The V and J ends lost 0 bases and 4 bases respectively, with 6 bases between them. Germline values: CDR1 SGHVS, CDR2 FNYEAQ. Here the CDR3 reads CASSLAIFTEAFF. Written as DNA, the CDR3 is TGTGCCAGCAGCTTAGCAATTTTCACTGAAGCTTTCTTT.

The CDR3: CASSLVGDRGGELFF. In DNA form, the CDR3 reads TGTGCCAGCAGCTTGGTCGGGGATCGAGGCGGGGAGCTGTTTTTT. This rearrangement joins TRBV5-4 to TRBJ2-2, with a weak D call TRBD2 (5 bases). Germline V gene sequence: CDR1 SGHNT, CDR2 YYREEE (reference sequence). V lost 0 bases and J lost 7, with 13 bases in between. The CDR3 has 15 residues.

V is TRBV5-1 and J is TRBJ1-1; possible D gene TRBD1, 6 bases. The CDR3 loop spans 14 amino acids. The V gene's germline CDR1 is SGHRS and CDR2 YFSETQ. The V gene lost 4 bases and the J gene lost 4 bases, with 14 bases spanning the gap. In DNA, the CDR3 is TGCGCCAGCAGCGGAGGGGGGCTCGGCACTGAAGCTTTCTTT. This translates into CASSGGGLGTEAFF.

The chain recombines TRBV30 with TRBJ2-5; the D is unclear. The CDR3 has 14 residues. Germline assignment: CDR1 GTSNPN and CDR2 SVGIG (reference sequence). With 3 bases removed from V and 1 base from J, the gap between germline ends came to 12 bases. The CDR3 coding sequence is TGTGCCTGGAGCCCCCGACGGGTCCAAGAGACCCAGTACTTC. Translating it yields CAWSPRRVQETQYF.

V gene TRBV19 combines with J gene TRBJ1-4, with TRBD1 identical over 11 bases. V dropped 6 bases and J dropped 5; count of bases not matched to a gene: 5. Germline CDR1 and CDR2: LNHDA and SQIVND (reference sequence). The CDR3 has 15 amino acids. The CDR3 region has the DNA TGTGCCAGTAGCCTAGGGACAGGGGGAAATGAAAAACTGTTTTTT. It yields the protein CASSLGTGGNEKLFF.

V is TRBV7-9 and J is TRBJ2-3, with D perhaps given as TRBD1 or TRBD2 (7 bases each). The germline V gene encodes CDR1 SEHNR and CDR2 FQNEAQ (reference sequence). Between the trimmed V and J ends, which lost 5 bases and 4 bases, there was a span of 19 bases. CDR3 length: 16 residues. CDR3 sequence: CASSPGGSGIADTQYF. CDR3 nucleotides: TGTGCCAGCAGCCCAGGGGGGAGCGGGATTGCAGATACGCAGTATTTT.

V is TRBV28 and J is TRBJ1-2; a weak D match, TRBD1 (6 bases). Trimming cost V 3 bases and J 7 bases, with 18 bases left between them. The germline V gene has CDR1 MDHEN and CDR2 SYDVKM. This CDR3 contains 15 residues. Written as DNA, the CDR3 is TGTGCCAGCAGTTTTGGACAGCCGGGCGTACGTGGCTACACCTTC. It specifies CASSFGQPGVRGYTF.

The gene calls are TRBV30 and TRBJ2-1; D is undetermined. The CDR3 contains 12 residues. Deletions cut 4 bases from V and 9 bases from J, with 13 bases between. The germline V gene encodes CDR1 GTSNPN and CDR2 SVGIG (reference sequence). CDR3 bases: TGTGCCTGGACTGAAGGTTTAGGTGAGCAGTTCTTC. Its translation: CAWTEGLGEQFF.

This chain joins TRBV5-1 and TRBJ2-3; 8 bases agree with TRBD2. The CDR3 loop spans 13 amino acids. CDR1 is SGHRS, CDR2 YFSETQ, per germline. Losses at the gene ends were 5 bases for V and 1 base for J; bases not matched to a gene: 0. The CDR3 loop is CASRTSGTDTQYF. CDR3 DNA: TGCGCCAGCAGGACTAGCGGCACAGATACGCAGTATTTT.

The rearrangement joins TRBV4-2 to TRBJ2-7, with D uncertain. CDR1 and CDR2 from the germline V gene are LGHNA and YNFKEQ. V was shortened by 4 bases and J by 3 bases, with 13 bases between the two germline ends. The CDR3 sequence is 14 residues long. CDR3 sequence: CASSLNPQFYEQYF. The CDR3 bases are TGTGCCAGCAGCCTCAACCCACAATTCTACGAGCAGTACTTC.

Turning to this clone: Other DNA variants within this sample encode the same CDR3. The chain couples TRBV30 to TRBJ1-1; 8 positions agree with TRBD1. Germline loops: CDR1 GTSNPN, CDR2 SVGIG (reference sequence). The J segment lost 5 bases and the V segment lost 5 bases, leaving 4 bases of the junction unmatched. This CDR3 is 12 amino acids long. This CDR3 reads CAWGQGRTEAFF. In nucleotides, the CDR3 is TGTGCCTGGGGACAGGGTCGGACTGAAGCTTTCTTT.

The chain combines TRBV5-1 with TRBJ1-5; D perhaps matches TRBD1 (5 bases). V was clipped by 1 base and J by 4 bases, with 12 bases between them. CDR3 size: 15 residues. Germline CDR1 and CDR2: SGHRS and YFSETQ. The CDR3 is CASSLSGDPNQPQHF. The CDR3 DNA is TGCGCCAGCAGCTTGTCGGGGGATCCGAATCAGCCCCAGCATTTT.

The V and J genes are TRBV14 and TRBJ2-3; D possibly corresponds to TRBD1 (6 bases). The CDR3 runs to 14 residues. Trimming removed 3 bases from V and 6 bases from J, with 13 bases in between. The germline gives CDR1 SGHDN, CDR2 FVKESK. This CDR3 is CASSQGHSADTQYF. DNA for the CDR3: TGTGCCAGCAGCCAGGGACATTCCGCGGATACGCAGTATTTT.

The gene calls are TRBV5-4 and TRBJ1-1, with D maybe TRBD1 (6 bases). CDR1 SGHNT and CDR2 YYREEE come from the germline V gene (reference sequence). This CDR3 region has 16 residues. V was clipped by 4 bases and J by 7 bases, with 23 bases between them. CDR3 amino acids: CASSPEPDRTKNEAFF. The DNA for the CDR3 is TGTGCCAGCAGCCCTGAGCCGGACAGAACCAAAAATGAAGCTTTCTTT.

CDR3 nucleotide sequence: TGTGCCAGCAGCCCACAGGAGCGGGGAGTCGAGCAGTACTTC. Amino acids: CASSPQERGVEQYF. The genes are TRBV6-6 and TRBJ2-7; 7 positions match TRBD2. The V gene end was trimmed by 6 bases and the J gene end by 6 bases; junction bases not matched to a gene: 11. The CDR3 has 14 amino acids. Germline-derived CDR1 and CDR2 are MNHNY and SVGAGI (reference sequence).

CDR3 nucleotide sequence: TGTGCCAGCAGCAAAACACCTAACTATGGCTACACCTTC. Protein sequence: CASSKTPNYGYTF. The V call is TRBV5-6, the J call TRBJ1-2; D is uncertain. Per the germline V gene, CDR1 is SGHDT and CDR2 is YYEEEE. This CDR3 is 13 amino acids long. Trimming cost V 4 bases and J 0 bases, with 7 bases left between them. Full variable domain (rest looked up from reference TRBV5-6 and TRBJ1-2): DAGVTQSPTHLIKTRGQQVTLRCSPKSGHDTVSWYQQALGQGPQFIFQYYEEEERQRGNFPDRFSGHQFPNYSSELNVNALLLGDSALYLCASSKTPNYGYTFGSGTRLTVV.

The gene calls are TRBV2 and TRBJ2-1, with 7 bases fitting TRBD2. This CDR3 region has 15 residues. The V gene's germline CDR1 is SNHLY and CDR2 FYNNEI. Trimming removed 4 bases from V and 3 bases from J; junction bases left unmatched: 6. In DNA, the CDR3 is TGTGCCAGCAGTGTAAGCGGGATACTCTACAATGAGCAGTTCTTC. Its translation is CASSVSGILYNEQFF.

The V gene is TRBV28, the J gene TRBJ2-5, with 7 bases fitting TRBD1. The CDR3 is 15 residues long. In germline, CDR1 is MDHEN, CDR2 SYDVKM. J was trimmed by 5 bases and V by 4 bases; bases with no gene match: 10. CDR3 protein: CASSSRDSVWETQYF. The CDR3, as DNA: TGTGCCAGCAGTTCCCGGGACAGCGTATGGGAGACCCAGTACTTC.

The chain couples TRBV30 to TRBJ1-2; no definite D call. Looked up from germline, CDR1 is GTSNPN and CDR2 is SVGIG (reference sequence). Trimming removed 0 bases at V and 5 bases at J, with 13 bases between. The CDR3 covers 14 residues. DNA of the CDR3: TGTGCCTGGAGTGTAAGTGGGCAGAGTTATGGCTACACCTTC. This gives the protein CAWSVSGQSYGYTF.